Sequencing of this TCR beta chain was carried out in a study of cytomegalovirus exposure and HLA in healthy donors. Findings and limits, study-wide: Some V segments (TRBV6-2 and TRBV6-3 among them) were excluded as indistinguishable. Investigators reported about 160 TCR beta chains as tied to cytomegalovirus.

The study ran its PCR with 60 Vbeta and 13 Jbeta primers. The protocol was immunoSEQ multiplex PCR, while the TCRdb copy is restricted to in-frame clones and leaves out a portion. Found here are 140,000 to 150,000 clones, nearly 10% of them singletons; the top ten hold roughly 1.9%. The CDR3 is 13 amino acids. V was cut by 1 base and J by 4 bases, with 8 bases left in between. Germline CDR1 and CDR2: SEHNR and FQNEAQ (reference sequence). This clone was counted between two and nine times. The antigen is undetermined. Sequenced: PBMCs. This clonotype originated in a man in his fifties or sixties in good health and CMV-seronegative. The chain links TRBV7-9 to TRBJ2-7, with D possibly being TRBD2 (5 bases). CDR3 DNA: TGTGCCAGCAGCTTAGAACAGCGGTACGAGCAGTACTTC. Protein sequence: CASSLEQRYEQYF.